Sequencing of this T cell receptor beta chain was carried out in a study of T cell repertoires in cytomegalovirus infection. About the study: Recently identified HLA-C-restricted CMV epitopes were used, and well-studied HLA-B-restricted CMV epitopes were used as well.

Concerning this clonotype: The target antigen is unknown.

Via MiXCR, TCRdb re-called the reads, giving one row per CDR3 protein. The repertoire includes 70,000 to 85,000 distinct CDR3 sequences, 35% to 45% of them detected once, and roughly 93% sits in the top ten. Sequences were derived from CD8+ T cells from cultured PBMCs, sampled from culture after CMV antigen stimulation. This receptor was obtained from a human donor in good health (CMV status not recorded). Some clones in this sample may be carry-over from other donors' samples.

CDR3 nucleotide sequence: TGCAGTGCTAGAGACCAGGACAGGGCATACAATGAGCAGTTCTTC. Translated: CSARDQDRAYNEQFF. The J gene is TRBJ2-1, the V gene TRBV20-1; TRBD1 agrees at 8 bases. Trimming cost V 0 bases and J 4 bases; bases outside gene matches: 5. The CDR3 has 15 residues. CDR1 is DFQATT and CDR2 is SNEGSKA in the germline V gene (reference sequence).